This TCR beta chain was captured in a study of blood T cell repertoires in COVID-19. Study information: From T cells, B-cell-depleted T cells, or PBMCs came the material, which was cDNA or gDNA.

Data came from immunoSEQ multiplex PCR; TCRdb stores just in-frame clones and leaves some out. Altogether approximately 270,000 clones are present, around 90% being singletons, with the ten largest covering less than 3.5%. This CDR3 contains 15 residues. V lost 1 base and J lost 1; bases outside the gene matches: 0. Germline CDR1 and CDR2: SGHAT and FQNNGV. This clonotype was obtained from a man in his forties who had been exposed to COVID-19. The sequenced material came from PBMCs or T cells enriched from blood (not recorded which). The chain is built from TRBV11-2 and TRBJ2-3; TRBD2 matches 9 bases. CDR3 DNA: TGTGCCAGCAGCTTAGGGACTAGCGGCACAGATACGCAGTATTTT. Amino acid sequence: CASSLGTSGTDTQYF.